This paragraph covers one T cell receptor (beta chain) sequence. This entry belongs to a study of beta chain features in type 1 diabetes. Across the study: Taken together, all samples contributed more than 90,000,000 examined sorted cells.

Isolated RNA was reverse transcribed in full, so expressed TCRB transcripts were sequenced. Clones were sequenced by immunoSEQ multiplex PCR, and TCRdb holds only the in-frame ones, with some missing. In the table there are 200,000 to 250,000 clones, around 14% of which are singletons. The material sequenced was naive CD4+ T cells from blood. The receptor's source is a middle-aged woman in good health.

In DNA, the CDR3 is TGTGCCAGCAGGAACGTTGGGACAAGCGGCCAAGAGACCCAGTACTTC. It is translated as CASRNVGTSGQETQYF. The chain uses TRBV2 and TRBJ2-5, with D possibly matching TRBD1 (6 bases). There are 16 residues in the CDR3. The germline gives CDR1 SNHLY, CDR2 FYNNEI. The ends were cut back, 6 bases at V and 1 base at J, with 18 bases in the middle.